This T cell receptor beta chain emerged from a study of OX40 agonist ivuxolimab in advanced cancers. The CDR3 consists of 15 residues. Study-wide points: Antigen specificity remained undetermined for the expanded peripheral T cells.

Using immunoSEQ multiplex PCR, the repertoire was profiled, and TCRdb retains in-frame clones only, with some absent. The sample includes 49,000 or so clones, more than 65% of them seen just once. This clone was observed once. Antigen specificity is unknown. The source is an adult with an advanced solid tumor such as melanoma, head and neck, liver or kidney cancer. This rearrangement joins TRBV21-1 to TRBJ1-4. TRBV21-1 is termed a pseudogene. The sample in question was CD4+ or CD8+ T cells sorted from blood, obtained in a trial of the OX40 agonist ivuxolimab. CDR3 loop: CASSMGVGIGEKLFF. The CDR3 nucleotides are TGTGCCAGCAGCATGGGAGTGGGTATAGGTGAAAAACTGTTTTTT.